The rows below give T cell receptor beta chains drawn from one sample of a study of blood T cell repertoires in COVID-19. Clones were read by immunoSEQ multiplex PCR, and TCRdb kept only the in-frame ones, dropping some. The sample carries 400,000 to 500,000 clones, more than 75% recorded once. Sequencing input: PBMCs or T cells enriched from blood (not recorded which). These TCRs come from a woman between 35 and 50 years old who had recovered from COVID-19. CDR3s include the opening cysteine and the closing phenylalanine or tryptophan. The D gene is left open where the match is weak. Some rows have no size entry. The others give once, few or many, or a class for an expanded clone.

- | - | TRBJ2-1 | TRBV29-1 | TGCAGCGTTCGGGGGAGCTCCTACAATGAGCAGTTCTTC | CSVRGSSYNEQFF
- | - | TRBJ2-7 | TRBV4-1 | TGCGCCAGCAGCCTGACTCTACTTTACGAGCAGTACTTC | CASSLTLLYEQYF
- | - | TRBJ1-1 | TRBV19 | TGTGCCAGTAGTACCGCCCGGGGGGGATCAGGGACTGAAGCTTTCTTT | CASSTARGGSGTEAFF
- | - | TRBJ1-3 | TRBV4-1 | TGCGCCAGCAGCCAAGATCACGGGTTGGGAAACACCATATATTTT | CASSQDHGLGNTIYF
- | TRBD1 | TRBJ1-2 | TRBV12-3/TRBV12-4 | TGTGCCAGCAGCCAAGACAGGGGGATTTACACCTTC | CASSQDRGIYTF
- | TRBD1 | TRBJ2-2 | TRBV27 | TGTGCCAGCAGTTTCGACAGGGCAAACACCGGGGAGCTGTTTTTT | CASSFDRANTGELFF
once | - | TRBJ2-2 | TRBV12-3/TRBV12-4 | TGTGCCTGTATGGAGGGGAACACCGGGGAGCTGTTTTTT | CACMEGNTGELFF
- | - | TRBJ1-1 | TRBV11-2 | TGTGCCAGCAGCCGCCAGGGATGGGTCACTGAAGCTTTCTTT | CASSRQGWVTEAFF
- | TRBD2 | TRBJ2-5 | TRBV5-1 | TGCGCCAGCAGCCCCGGACTAGCGGGAGGTGAGACCCAGTACTTC | CASSPGLAGGETQYF
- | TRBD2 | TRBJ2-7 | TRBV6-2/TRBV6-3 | TGTGCCAGCAGTTTAGGGACTAGCGTCTACGAGCAGTACTTC | CASSLGTSVYEQYF
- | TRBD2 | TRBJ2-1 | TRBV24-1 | TGTGCCACCAGTGGGAGCGGGAGGGCGAATGAGCAGTTCTTC | CATSGSGRANEQFF
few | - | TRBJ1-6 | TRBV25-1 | TGTGCCAGCAGTTCAGGGGCGAGTTCACCCCTCCACTTT | CASSSGASSPLHF
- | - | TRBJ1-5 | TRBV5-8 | TGTGCCAGCAGCTTGGTGGCAGGGGTCCAGCCCCAGCATTTT | CASSLVAGVQPQHF
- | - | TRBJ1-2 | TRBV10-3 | TGTGCCATCAGTGGTGAGGTGCTGGATGGCTACACCTTC | CAISGEVLDGYTF
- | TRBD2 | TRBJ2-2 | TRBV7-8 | TGTGCCAGCAGCCCGGGACTAGCGGGAGTTACCGGGGAGCTGTTTTTT | CASSPGLAGVTGELFF
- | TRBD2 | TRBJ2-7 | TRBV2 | TGTGCCAGCAGAGCGACTAGCGGGACTTACGAGCAGTACTTC | CASRATSGTYEQYF
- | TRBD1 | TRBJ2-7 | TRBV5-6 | TGTGCCAGCAGCCTTGGGGACAGGACCTACGAGCAGTACTTC | CASSLGDRTYEQYF